Given below is one T cell receptor beta chain in context. These data come from a study of blood T cell repertoires in COVID-19. Trimming pared 5 bases from V and 0 bases from J, leaving 14 bases between. The CDR3 is made up of 16 amino acids. The germline V gene encodes CDR1 SGHVS and CDR2 FQNEAQ. Generated by immunoSEQ multiplex PCR, the TCRdb table keeps only in-frame clones and is missing some. The top ten clones hold around 2.5% of a sample with roughly 310,000 clones, about 92% of them seen once. Those enrolled, adults aged roughly 18 to 89 years, came from roughly 22 US areas. Allocation to cohorts depended on clinical history reported by the participants.

The chain uses TRBV7-8 and TRBJ2-4; D is possibly TRBD2 (5 bases). Input material: PBMCs or T cells enriched from blood (not recorded which). This receptor was obtained from a man in his sixties who had recovered from COVID-19. The CDR3 DNA sequence: TGTGCCAGCAGCACCCGGAGGTGGGGAGCCAAAAACATTCAGTACTTC. This gives the protein CASSTRRWGAKNIQYF.